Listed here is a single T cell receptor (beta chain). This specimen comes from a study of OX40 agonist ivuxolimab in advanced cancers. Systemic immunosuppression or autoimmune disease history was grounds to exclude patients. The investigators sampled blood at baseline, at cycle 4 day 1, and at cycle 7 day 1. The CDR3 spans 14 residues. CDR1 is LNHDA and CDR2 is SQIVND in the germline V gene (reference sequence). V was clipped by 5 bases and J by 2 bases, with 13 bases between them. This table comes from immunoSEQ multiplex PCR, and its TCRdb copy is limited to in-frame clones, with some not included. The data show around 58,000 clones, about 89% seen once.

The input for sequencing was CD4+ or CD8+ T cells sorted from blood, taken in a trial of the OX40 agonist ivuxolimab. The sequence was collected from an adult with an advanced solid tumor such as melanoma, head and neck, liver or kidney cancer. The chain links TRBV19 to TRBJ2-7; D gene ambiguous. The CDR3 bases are TGTGCCAGTAGTTATTCGGTTGAGGCCTACGAGCAGTACTTC. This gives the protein CASSYSVEAYEQYF.